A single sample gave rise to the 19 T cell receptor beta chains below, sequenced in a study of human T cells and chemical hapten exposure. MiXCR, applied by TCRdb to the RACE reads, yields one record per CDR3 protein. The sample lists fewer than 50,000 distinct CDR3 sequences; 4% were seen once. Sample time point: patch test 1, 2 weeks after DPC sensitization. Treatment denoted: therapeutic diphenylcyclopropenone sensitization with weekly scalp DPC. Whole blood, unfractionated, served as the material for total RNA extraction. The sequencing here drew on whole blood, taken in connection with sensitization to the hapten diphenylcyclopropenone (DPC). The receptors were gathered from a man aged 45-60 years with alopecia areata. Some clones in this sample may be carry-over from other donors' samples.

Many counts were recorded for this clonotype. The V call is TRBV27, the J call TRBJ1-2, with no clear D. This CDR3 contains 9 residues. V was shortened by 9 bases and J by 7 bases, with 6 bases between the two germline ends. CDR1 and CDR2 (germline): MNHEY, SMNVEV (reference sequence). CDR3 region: CARKGGYTF. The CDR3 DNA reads TGTGCCAGGAAGGGTGGCTACACCTTC.

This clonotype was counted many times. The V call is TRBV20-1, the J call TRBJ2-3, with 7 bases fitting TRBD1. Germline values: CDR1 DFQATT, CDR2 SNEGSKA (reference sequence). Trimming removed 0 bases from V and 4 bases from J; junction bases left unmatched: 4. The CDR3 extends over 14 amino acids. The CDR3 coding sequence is TGCAGTGCTAGAGAGACAGGGTTCGCAGATACGCAGTATTTT. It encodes CSARETGFADTQYF.

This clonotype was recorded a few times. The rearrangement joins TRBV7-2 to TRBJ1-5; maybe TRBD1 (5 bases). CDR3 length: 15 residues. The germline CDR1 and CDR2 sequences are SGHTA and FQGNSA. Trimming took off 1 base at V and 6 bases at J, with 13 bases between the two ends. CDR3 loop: CASSLVGSGGQPQHF. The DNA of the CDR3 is TGTGCCAGCAGCTTAGTAGGGTCCGGGGGTCAGCCCCAGCATTTT.

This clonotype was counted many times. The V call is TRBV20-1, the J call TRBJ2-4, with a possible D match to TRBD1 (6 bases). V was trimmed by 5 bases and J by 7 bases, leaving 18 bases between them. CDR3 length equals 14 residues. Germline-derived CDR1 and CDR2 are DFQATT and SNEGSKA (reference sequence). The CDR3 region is CSAPFGRDMNIQYF. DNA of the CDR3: TGCAGTGCTCCCTTCGGCCGGGACATGAACATTCAGTACTTC.

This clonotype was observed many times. The CDR3 spells CASSSESGGPLETQYF. The CDR3 DNA sequence: TGTGCCAGCAGCTCGGAATCCGGGGGACCTTTAGAGACCCAGTACTTC. The V and J genes are TRBV5-6 and TRBJ2-5; D possibly corresponds to TRBD2 (6 bases). The V end was cut by 3 bases, the J end by 4 bases, with 19 bases between. Looked up from germline, CDR1 is SGHDT and CDR2 is YYEEEE. The CDR3 covers 16 residues.

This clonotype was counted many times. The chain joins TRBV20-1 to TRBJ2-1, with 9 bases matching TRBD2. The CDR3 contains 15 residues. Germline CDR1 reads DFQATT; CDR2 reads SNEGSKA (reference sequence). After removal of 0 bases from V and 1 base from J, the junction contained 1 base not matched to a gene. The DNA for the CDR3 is TGCAGTGCTAGAGACGCGGGAGGGTCCTACAATGAGCAGTTCTTC. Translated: CSARDAGGSYNEQFF.

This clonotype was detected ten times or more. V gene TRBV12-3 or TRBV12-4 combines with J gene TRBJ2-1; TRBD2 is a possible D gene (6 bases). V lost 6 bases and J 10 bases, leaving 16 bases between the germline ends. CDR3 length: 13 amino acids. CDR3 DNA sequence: TGTGCCAGCAGCGAGGGACTTTTAGGGGAGCAGTTCTTC. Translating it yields CASSEGLLGEQFF.

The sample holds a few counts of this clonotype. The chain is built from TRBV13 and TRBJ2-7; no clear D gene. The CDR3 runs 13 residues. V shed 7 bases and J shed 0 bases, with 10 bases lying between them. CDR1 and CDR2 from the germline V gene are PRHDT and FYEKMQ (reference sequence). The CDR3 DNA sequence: TGTGCCAGCAAGGTGCAGGCCTCCTACGAGCAGTACTTC. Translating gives CASKVQASYEQYF.

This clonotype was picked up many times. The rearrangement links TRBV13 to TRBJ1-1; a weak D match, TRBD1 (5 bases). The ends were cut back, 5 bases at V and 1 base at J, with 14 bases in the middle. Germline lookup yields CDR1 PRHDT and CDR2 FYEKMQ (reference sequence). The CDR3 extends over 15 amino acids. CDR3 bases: TGTGCCAGCAGCGACAGCTCCCGCTCGAACACTGAAGCTTTCTTT. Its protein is CASSDSSRSNTEAFF.

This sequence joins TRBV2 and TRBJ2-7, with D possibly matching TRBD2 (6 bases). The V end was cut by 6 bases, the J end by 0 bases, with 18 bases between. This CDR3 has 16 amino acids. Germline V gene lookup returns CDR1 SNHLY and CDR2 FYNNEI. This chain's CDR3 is CASSGSGLRSSYEQYF. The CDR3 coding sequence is TGTGCCAGCAGCGGCTCGGGACTCAGGAGCTCCTACGAGCAGTACTTC. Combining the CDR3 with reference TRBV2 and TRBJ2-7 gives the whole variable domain EPEVTQTPSHQVTQMGQEVILRCVPISNHLYFYWYRQILGQKVEFLVSFYNNEISEKSEIFDDQFSVERPDGSNFTLKIRSTKLEDSAMYFCASSGSGLRSSYEQYFGPGTRLTVT.

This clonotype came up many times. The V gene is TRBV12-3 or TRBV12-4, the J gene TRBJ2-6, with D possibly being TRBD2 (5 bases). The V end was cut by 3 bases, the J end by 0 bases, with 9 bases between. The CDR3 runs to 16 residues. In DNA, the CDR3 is TGTGCCAGCAGTTTCGGGATTCTCTCTGGGGCCAACGTCCTGACTTTC. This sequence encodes CASSFGILSGANVLTF.

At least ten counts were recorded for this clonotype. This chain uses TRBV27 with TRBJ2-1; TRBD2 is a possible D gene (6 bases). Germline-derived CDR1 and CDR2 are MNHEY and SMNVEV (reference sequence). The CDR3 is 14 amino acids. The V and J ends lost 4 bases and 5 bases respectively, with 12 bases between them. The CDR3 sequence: CASSSLANNNEQFF. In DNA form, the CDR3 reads TGTGCCAGCAGTTCACTAGCCAACAACAATGAGCAGTTCTTC.

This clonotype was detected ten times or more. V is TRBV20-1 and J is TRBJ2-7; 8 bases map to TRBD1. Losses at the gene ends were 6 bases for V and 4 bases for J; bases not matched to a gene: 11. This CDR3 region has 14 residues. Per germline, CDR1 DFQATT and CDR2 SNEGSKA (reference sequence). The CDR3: CSAAQGAPPYEQYF. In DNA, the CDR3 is TGCAGTGCAGCTCAGGGGGCGCCCCCGTACGAGCAGTACTTC.

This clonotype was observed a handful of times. The CDR3 here is CASSFWGPGTPAEQYF. Written as DNA, the CDR3 is TGTGCCAGCAGCTTTTGGGGTCCCGGGACCCCAGCCGAGCAGTACTTC. This sequence joins TRBV7-2 and TRBJ2-7; either TRBD1 or TRBD2 may supply D (5 bases each). The length of the CDR3 is 16 residues. Germline V gene data show CDR1 as SGHTA and CDR2 as FQGNSA. Trimming left V 3 bases short and J 6 bases short, with 21 bases between.

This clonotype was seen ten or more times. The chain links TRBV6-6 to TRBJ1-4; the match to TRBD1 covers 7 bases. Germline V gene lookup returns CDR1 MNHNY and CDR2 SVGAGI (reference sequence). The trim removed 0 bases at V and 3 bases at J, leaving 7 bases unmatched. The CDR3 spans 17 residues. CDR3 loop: CASSYSSDRAANEKLFF. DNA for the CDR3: TGTGCCAGCAGTTACTCATCCGACAGGGCAGCTAATGAAAAACTGTTTTTT.

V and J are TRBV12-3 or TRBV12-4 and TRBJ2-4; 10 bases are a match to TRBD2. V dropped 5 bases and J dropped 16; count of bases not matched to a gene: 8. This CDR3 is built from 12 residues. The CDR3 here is CASSPLAGEVYF. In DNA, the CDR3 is TGTGCCAGCAGTCCTCTAGCGGGAGAGGTTTACTTC.

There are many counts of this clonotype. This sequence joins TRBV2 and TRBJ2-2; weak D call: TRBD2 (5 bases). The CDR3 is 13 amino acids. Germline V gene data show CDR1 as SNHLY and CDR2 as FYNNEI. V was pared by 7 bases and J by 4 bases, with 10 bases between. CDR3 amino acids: CASNRAGTGELFF. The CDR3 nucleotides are TGTGCCAGCAATAGGGCGGGCACCGGGGAGCTGTTTTTT.

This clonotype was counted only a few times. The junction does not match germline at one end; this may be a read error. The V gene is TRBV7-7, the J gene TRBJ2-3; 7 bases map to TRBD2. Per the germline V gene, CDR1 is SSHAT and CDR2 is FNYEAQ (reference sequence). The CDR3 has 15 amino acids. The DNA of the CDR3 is TGTGCTAGCAGCCCCCAAGCGGGGCGCACAGATACGCAGTATTTT. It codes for CASSPQAGRTDTQYF.

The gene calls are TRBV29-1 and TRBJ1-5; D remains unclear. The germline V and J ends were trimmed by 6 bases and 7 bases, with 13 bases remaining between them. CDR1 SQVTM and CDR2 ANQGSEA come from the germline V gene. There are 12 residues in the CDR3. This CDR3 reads CSVGGSGQPQHF. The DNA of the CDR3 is TGCAGCGTCGGAGGGTCGGGACAGCCCCAGCATTTT.